This T cell receptor (beta chain) was sequenced for a study of OX40 agonist ivuxolimab in advanced cancers. Study-level background: Dose-escalation patients were diagnosed with hepatocellular carcinoma, melanoma, renal cell cancer or head and neck cancer. Under the entry rules, prior anti-PD-1, anti-PD-L1 or anti-CTLA-4 therapy was allowed, and approximately 40% had some.

The table lists this clone with a count of one. Antigen: not known. TCRdb's copy holds only in-frame clones and misses some; the assay was immunoSEQ multiplex PCR. Of approximately 58,000 clones listed, 65% to 85% are singletons. Study-wide results and caveats: Low clonal expansion, among the lowest seen, marked partial responders at 0.1-3.0 mg/kg.

The ends were cut back, 6 bases at V and 4 bases at J, with 10 bases in the middle. CDR1 is MNHNY, CDR2 SVGAGI, per germline (reference sequence). This CDR3 contains 13 residues. Specimen: CD4+ or CD8+ T cells sorted from blood, collected in a trial of the OX40 agonist ivuxolimab. The sequence was collected from an adult with an advanced solid tumor such as melanoma, head and neck, liver or kidney cancer. This chain joins TRBV6-6 and TRBJ1-5, with unresolved D. The CDR3 region has the DNA TGTGCCAGCAGCCGACGCGGAAATCAGCCCCAGCATTTT. Amino acid sequence: CASSRRGNQPQHF.